The clone carrying this T cell receptor (beta chain) has a count of ten or more. Its specificity is unknown. These data belong to a study of naive and memory T cell subsets. Treatment specified: skin biopsy from PPD injection site in Mantoux-positive individual. A UMI-containing oligonucleotide was joined by 3' ligation to the TCR cDNA template. Ligated cDNA underwent four rounds of PCR with nested alpha and beta constant region primers and SP2. Via MiXCR, TCRdb re-called the UMI-ligation and nested PCR reads, giving one row per CDR3 protein. The table has tens of thousands of distinct CDR3 sequences, approximately 6.7% seen once. Study-wide results and caveats: Far more TCRs reportedly came from tuberculin skin test site biopsies. Higher TCR numbers at tuberculin sites reflect T cell infiltration, per interpretation.

CDR3 length: 16 residues. J was trimmed by 2 bases and V by 4 bases; bases with no gene match: 7. CDR1 is LGHDT and CDR2 is YNNKEL in the germline V gene (reference sequence). Sequencing was performed on skin, taken from a tuberculin skin test site. This TCR was sampled from an adult in good health. The chain carries TRBV3-1 and TRBJ2-3; 9 bases map to TRBD2. The CDR3 loop is CASSLQRGANTDTQYF. The DNA of the CDR3 is TGTGCCAGCAGCCTCCAGCGGGGGGCAAACACAGATACGCAGTATTTT.